The 28 T cell receptor beta chains below all came from one sample that was sequenced in a study of T cells in pancreatic ductal adenocarcinoma (dated by TCRdb to the late 2010s). The selected pancreatic ductal adenocarcinoma patients had received surgery without neoadjuvant therapy. Library generation was performed with the immunoSEQ multiplex PCR assay. TCRdb took this table from immuneACCESS and kept in-frame rearrangements with V and J called. Such tables lack part of the clones; where checked against another copy, unresolved V genes explain under half of the gap, and the rest is unexplained. The sample includes about 2,500 clones, with 84% observed a single time. In total, the top ten clones hold about 7% of the sample. Sequencing used pancreatic tumor tissue. These TCRs come from a human donor with pancreatic ductal adenocarcinoma.

The chain employs TRBV11-2 and TRBJ1-1; D possibly corresponds to TRBD1 (6 bases). Germline values: CDR1 SGHAT, CDR2 FQNNGV. Trimming shortened V by 5 bases and J by 1 base, and 14 bases separated the two germline ends. This CDR3 comprises 15 residues. In nucleotides, the CDR3 is TGTGCCAGCAGCCGAAAGGGGGTTAAGAACACTGAAGCTTTCTTT. This gives the protein CASSRKGVKNTEAFF.

The chain combines TRBV5-1 with TRBJ1-5; 7 bases match TRBD1. J gave up 4 bases and V 2 bases, and 9 bases lay outside the gene matches. There are 16 residues in the CDR3. Germline V gives CDR1 SGHRS, CDR2 YFSETQ. CDR3 DNA: TGCGCCAGCAGCTTTGGGGCAGGGGGAGGAAATCAGCCCCAGCATTTT. As protein: CASSFGAGGGNQPQHF.

The rearrangement uses TRBV10-3 and TRBJ2-3; D not resolved. Germline CDR1 and CDR2: ENHRY and SYGVKD. Trimming pared 3 bases from V and 0 bases from J, leaving 7 bases between. The CDR3 sequence is 14 residues long. CDR3 protein: CAISDDFSTDTQYF. The CDR3 region has the DNA TGTGCCATCAGTGACGACTTTAGCACAGATACGCAGTATTTT.

The chain joins TRBV18 to TRBJ2-7, with D perhaps TRBD1 (5 bases). CDR3 length equals 14 residues. CDR1 is KGHSH, CDR2 LQKENI, per germline. V was cut by 2 bases and J by 6 bases, with 14 bases left in between. CDR3 nucleotide sequence: TGTGCCAGCTCACCAGGGGCAGGTCCGACCGAGCAGTACTTC. Protein: CASSPGAGPTEQYF. Based on the CDR3 plus reference TRBV18 and TRBJ2-7, the full variable domain is NAGVMQNPRHLVRRRGQEARLRCSPMKGHSHVYWYRQLPEEGLKFMVYLQKENIIDESGMPKERFSAEFPKEGPSILRIQQVVRGDSAAYFCASSPGAGPTEQYFGPGTRLTVT.

The chain has TRBV5-4 and TRBJ2-7; D uncertain. CDR3 length equals 15 residues. Germline CDR1 reads SGHNT; CDR2 reads YYREEE (reference sequence). V lost 0 bases, J lost 7 bases, and 17 bases lay in between. CDR3 DNA sequence: TGTGCCAGCAGCTTGGAGTCTGTACGCGCTAGGGAGCAGTACTTC. It codes for CASSLESVRAREQYF.

There are a few counts of this clone. The chain has TRBV18 and TRBJ2-7; weak D call: TRBD2 (6 bases). With 2 bases removed from V and 3 bases from J, the gap between germline ends came to 8 bases. This CDR3 is 13 amino acids long. Germline CDR1 reads KGHSH; CDR2 reads LQKENI. CDR3 in DNA: TGTGCCAGCTCACCAGGAGGGTTCTACGAGCAGTACTTC. Its translation: CASSPGGFYEQYF.

J is TRBJ2-2 and V is TRBV18, with a tentative D call TRBD1 (5 bases). This CDR3 is built from 15 residues. V lost 3 bases and J 0 bases, leaving 8 bases between the germline ends. Germline CDR1 reads KGHSH; CDR2 reads LQKENI. CDR3 in DNA: TGTGCCAGCTCACCGGGGCTCGCGAACACCGGGGAGCTGTTTTTT. It specifies CASSPGLANTGELFF. Based on the CDR3 plus reference TRBV18 and TRBJ2-2, the full variable domain is NAGVMQNPRHLVRRRGQEARLRCSPMKGHSHVYWYRQLPEEGLKFMVYLQKENIIDESGMPKERFSAEFPKEGPSILRIQQVVRGDSAAYFCASSPGLANTGELFFGEGSRLTVL.

The gene calls are TRBV4-2 and TRBJ2-5; no clear D gene. CDR1 is LGHNA, CDR2 YNFKEQ, per germline. This CDR3 is 14 amino acids long. Trimming shortened V by 0 bases and J by 1 base, and 6 bases separated the two germline ends. In nucleotides, the CDR3 is TGTGCCAGCAGCCAAGAGGAGCTCCAAGAGACCCAGTACTTC. Protein: CASSQEELQETQYF.

V is TRBV10-3 and J is TRBJ2-7, with a weak D call TRBD1 (5 bases). Between the trimmed V and J ends, which lost 4 bases and 5 bases, there was a span of 15 bases. The CDR3 totals 14 residues. Germline V lookup: CDR1 ENHRY, CDR2 SYGVKD. The DNA of the CDR3 is TGTGCCATCAGTGCGGAGACAGCTAACGACGAGCAGTACTTC. This codes for CAISAETANDEQYF.

This chain joins TRBV28 and TRBJ2-5, with TRBD2 identical over 7 bases. This CDR3 is 14 amino acids long. Germline V gives CDR1 MDHEN, CDR2 SYDVKM. The V and J ends lost 7 bases and 3 bases, in that order; junction bases with no gene match: 8. The CDR3 DNA is TGTGCCAGCAAGGGGAGGGCCAAAGAAGAGACCCAGTACTTC. Its protein is CASKGRAKEETQYF.

The rearrangement links TRBV27 to TRBJ1-4, with 9 bases aligning to TRBD1. The CDR3 sequence is 14 residues long. With 8 bases clipped from V and 3 bases from J, the junction kept 4 bases outside the gene matches. CDR1 and CDR2 from the germline V gene are MNHEY and SMNVEV (reference sequence). This CDR3 is CASGRTGANEKLFF. CDR3 DNA sequence: TGTGCCAGCGGACGGACAGGGGCTAATGAAAAACTGTTTTTT.

This chain connects TRBV7-3 to TRBJ2-1; D unresolved. The CDR3 consists of 13 residues. Germline V CDR1 and CDR2: SGHTA, FQGTGA. Trimming pared 4 bases from V and 5 bases from J, leaving 9 bases between. The CDR3 reads CASSSRGDNEQFF. The CDR3 region has the DNA TGTGCCAGCAGCTCCCGCGGAGACAATGAGCAGTTCTTC. Together with reference TRBV7-3 and TRBJ2-1, the CDR3 gives the full variable domain: GAGVSQTPSNKVTEKGKYVELRCDPISGHTALYWYRQSLGQGPEFLIYFQGTGAADDSGLPNDRFFAVRPEGSVSTLKIQRTERGDSAVYLCASSSRGDNEQFFGPGTRLTVL.

This chain uses TRBV19 with TRBJ2-2; 7 bases map to TRBD1. There are 14 residues in the CDR3. Trimming removed 6 bases from V and 6 bases from J; junction bases left unmatched: 7. CDR1 and CDR2 (germline): LNHDA, SQIVND (reference sequence). As DNA, the CDR3 is TGTGCCAGTAGAAAAGACAGGGAAGCCGGGGAGCTGTTTTTT. The encoded protein is CASRKDREAGELFF.

The chain uses TRBV28 and TRBJ2-3, with 9 bases aligning to TRBD2. The CDR3 spans 19 residues. The germline V gene encodes CDR1 MDHEN and CDR2 SYDVKM. J was trimmed by 2 bases and V by 3 bases; bases with no gene match: 15. The CDR3 region is CASSFWGGGREGSTDTQYF. The CDR3 DNA is TGTGCCAGCAGTTTTTGGGGTGGCGGGCGGGAGGGGTCCACAGATACGCAGTATTTT.

This clone was picked up one time. The chain couples TRBV4-1 to TRBJ2-3; TRBD2 matches at 7 bases. This CDR3 has 15 residues. J gave up 2 bases and V 3 bases, and 5 bases lay outside the gene matches. The germline CDR1 and CDR2 sequences are MGHRA and YSYEKL. CDR3 sequence reads: CASSQYGTNTDTQYF. CDR3 sequence (DNA): TGCGCCAGCAGCCAGTACGGGACTAACACAGATACGCAGTATTTT.

The genes are TRBV10-2 and TRBJ2-1; D gene uncertain. V was trimmed by 6 bases and J by 1 base, leaving 7 bases between them. The CDR3 extends over 13 amino acids. The V gene's germline CDR1 is WSHSY and CDR2 SAAADI. CDR3 in DNA: TGCGCCAGCAGAACGGGTTCCTACAATGAGCAGTTCTTC. Translating it yields CASRTGSYNEQFF.

V is TRBV29-1 and J is TRBJ2-6; 8 positions match TRBD1. The V segment lost 6 bases and the J segment 2 bases; nucleotides outside the gene matches: 6. CDR1 is SQVTM, CDR2 ANQGSEA, per germline. This CDR3 is built from 15 residues. CDR3 bases: TGCAGCGTAGGACAGGGAGCCCCTGGGGCCAACGTCCTGACTTTC. Amino acid sequence: CSVGQGAPGANVLTF.

The J gene is TRBJ2-3, the V gene TRBV9; D is possibly TRBD1 (5 bases). V gave up 1 base and J gave up 0 bases, with 6 bases separating them. Germline values: CDR1 SGDLS, CDR2 YYNGEE. CDR3 length: 14 residues. The CDR3 DNA sequence: TGTGCCAGCAGCGTAACAGGTAGCACAGATACGCAGTATTTT. Its protein is CASSVTGSTDTQYF.

Points on this clone: Other DNA variants within this sample encode the same CDR3. This chain connects TRBV13 to TRBJ2-7; D might be TRBD2 (5 bases). Deletions cut 5 bases from V and 7 bases from J, with 24 bases between. CDR3 size: 16 residues. CDR1 and CDR2 (germline): PRHDT, FYEKMQ (reference sequence). The CDR3 DNA reads as TGTGCCAGCAGCCCTGTCGGGAAACTACTCTTCGGTGAGCAGTACTTC. It is translated as CASSPVGKLLFGEQYF.

The J gene is TRBJ2-5, the V gene TRBV4-3, with a possible D match to TRBD2 (5 bases). CDR3 size: 15 residues. Trimming stripped 0 bases from V and 2 bases from J, with 10 bases between. Germline values: CDR1 LGHNA, CDR2 YSLEER. The DNA of the CDR3 is TGCGCCAGCAGCCAAGATCCGAGGACTCAAGAGACCCAGTACTTC. Translating it yields CASSQDPRTQETQYF.

Comment on this clone: Its ends do not fully match the called genes, so a read error is possible. The rearrangement uses TRBV10-3 and TRBJ1-4, with 8 bases fitting TRBD1. The CDR3 loop spans 13 amino acids. Germline lookup yields CDR1 ENHRY and CDR2 SYGVKD. CDR3 residues: CAIRGDRQGISVF. The CDR3 nucleotides are TGTGCCATCAGGGGGGACAGGCAAGGGATATCGGTTTTT.

The chain has TRBV9 and TRBJ2-7, with 9 bases fitting TRBD1. V dropped 2 bases and J dropped 5; count of bases not matched to a gene: 5. The CDR3 length is 14 residues. CDR1 and CDR2 (germline): SGDLS, YYNGEE. The CDR3 protein is CASSVGTGINEQYF. CDR3 bases: TGTGCCAGCAGCGTTGGGACAGGGATAAACGAGCAGTACTTC.

The CDR3 nucleotides read TGTGCCATCAGTCCGGGACTAGCGGCACATTACGAGCAGTACTTC. Its protein product is CAISPGLAAHYEQYF. The chain couples TRBV10-3 to TRBJ2-7; 11 positions agree with TRBD2. CDR3 size: 15 residues. J gave up 4 bases and V 5 bases, and 7 bases lay outside the gene matches. Per germline, CDR1 ENHRY and CDR2 SYGVKD.

V usage is TRBV7-9 and J usage is TRBJ2-7; possibly TRBD2 for D (5 bases). V was cut by 4 bases and J by 0 bases, with 10 bases left in between. This CDR3 is built from 14 residues. Germline V gives CDR1 SEHNR, CDR2 FQNEAQ (reference sequence). In DNA form, the CDR3 reads TGTGCCAGCAGCTCGCGGGCCGGCTCCTACGAGCAGTACTTC. It encodes CASSSRAGSYEQYF.

The rearrangement uses TRBV6-5 and TRBJ2-7; 9 bases are shared with TRBD2. CDR1 and CDR2 (germline): MNHEY, SVGAGI. The length of the CDR3 is 14 residues. The junction had 2 bases not matched to a gene; V was cut back by 2 bases and J by 3 bases. The CDR3 is CASSYVSGSYEQYF. The CDR3 DNA reads as TGTGCCAGCAGTTACGTTAGCGGGAGCTACGAGCAGTACTTC.

V and J are TRBV18 and TRBJ2-7, with D uncertain. V lost 6 bases to trimming and J lost 2 bases, with 11 bases between them. Germline V lookup: CDR1 KGHSH, CDR2 LQKENI. This CDR3 is built from 13 residues. The CDR3 region has the DNA TGTGCCAGCTCCCTATCTTACCCCTACGAGCAGTACTTC. Amino acid sequence: CASSLSYPYEQYF.

V usage is TRBV25-1 and J usage is TRBJ2-5, with 8 bases aligning to TRBD2. The V gene end was trimmed by 1 base and the J gene end by 5 bases; junction bases not matched to a gene: 6. The CDR3 runs to 15 residues. The V gene's germline CDR1 is MGHDK and CDR2 SYGVNS. CDR3: CASSEFSGGRETQYF. Written as DNA, the CDR3 is TGTGCCAGCAGTGAATTCTCGGGAGGGAGGGAGACCCAGTACTTC.

The V gene is TRBV10-3, the J gene TRBJ2-3; 12 nucleotides align to TRBD2. The germline gives CDR1 ENHRY, CDR2 SYGVKD. Trimming removed 10 bases from V and 0 bases from J; junction bases left unmatched: 2. CDR3 size: 14 residues. The CDR3 DNA reads as TGTGCCAAGCTAGCGGGAGGGAGCACAGATACGCAGTATTTT. Its protein is CAKLAGGSTDTQYF.